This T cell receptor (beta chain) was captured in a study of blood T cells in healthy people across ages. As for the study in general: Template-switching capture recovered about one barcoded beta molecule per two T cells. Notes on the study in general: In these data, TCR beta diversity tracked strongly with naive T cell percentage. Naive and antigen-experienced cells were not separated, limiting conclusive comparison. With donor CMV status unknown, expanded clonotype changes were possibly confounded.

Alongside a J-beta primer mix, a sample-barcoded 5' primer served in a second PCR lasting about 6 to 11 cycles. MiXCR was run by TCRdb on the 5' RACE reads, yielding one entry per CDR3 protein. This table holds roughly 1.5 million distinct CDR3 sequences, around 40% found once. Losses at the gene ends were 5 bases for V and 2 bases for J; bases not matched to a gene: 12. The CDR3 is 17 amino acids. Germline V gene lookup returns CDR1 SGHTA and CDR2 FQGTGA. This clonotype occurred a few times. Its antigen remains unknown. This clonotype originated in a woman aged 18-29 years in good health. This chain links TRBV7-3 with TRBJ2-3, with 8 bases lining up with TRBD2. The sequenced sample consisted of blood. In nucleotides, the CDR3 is TGTGCCAGCAGCCCCACAGGACTAGCTGGATTCACAGATACGCAGTATTTT. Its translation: CASSPTGLAGFTDTQYF.